The 19 T cell receptor beta chains below were found in one sample sequenced in a study of cytotoxic CD8 clonotypes in ibrutinib-treated CLL. Assay: immunoSEQ multiplex PCR; the TCRdb copy retains only in-frame clones and omits some. The table shows around 25,000 clones, with around 69% occurring only once. Source: PBMCs, taken at disease progression, from a patient treated with ibrutinib. These receptors were collected from a human donor with chronic lymphocytic leukemia.

The chain carries TRBV4-1 and TRBJ2-2; TRBD1 might be the D (5 bases). Between the trimmed V and J ends, which lost 6 bases and 1 base, there was a span of 9 bases. In germline, CDR1 is MGHRA, CDR2 YSYEKL. The CDR3 length is 14 residues. DNA for the CDR3: TGCGCCAGCAGGCTCGACAGGAACACCGGGGAGCTGTTTTTT. Its translation is CASRLDRNTGELFF.

This clone was observed a few times. V is TRBV2 and J is TRBJ2-7; unclear D gene. The V end lost 3 bases, the J end lost 4 bases, and 7 bases lay between the germline ends. Germline V lookup: CDR1 SNHLY, CDR2 FYNNEI. The CDR3 totals 12 residues. CDR3 amino acids: CASSDSGYEQYF. Here the CDR3 DNA reads TGTGCCAGCAGTGATTCAGGATACGAGCAGTACTTC.

The rearrangement uses TRBV19 and TRBJ2-5; a weak D match, TRBD2 (6 bases). The germline V gene has CDR1 LNHDA and CDR2 SQIVND (reference sequence). The V and J ends lost 7 bases and 2 bases respectively, with 17 bases between them. The CDR3 sequence is 15 residues long. CDR3 DNA sequence: TGTGCCAGTACCGCGGGGTATGGCTTTCAAGAGACCCAGTACTTC. Protein: CASTAGYGFQETQYF.

CDR3 sequence reads: CASSVEGRGNEKLFF. As DNA, the CDR3 is TGTGCCAGCAGCGTAGAGGGGCGCGGTAATGAAAAACTGTTTTTT. This chain uses TRBV9 with TRBJ1-4, with D maybe TRBD1 (5 bases). The CDR3 is made up of 15 amino acids. CDR1 and CDR2 from the germline V gene are SGDLS and YYNGEE. V lost 0 bases to trimming and J lost 4 bases, with 10 bases between them.

The genes are TRBV7-2 and TRBJ1-1, with D uncertain. The CDR3 extends over 14 amino acids. The germline V gene encodes CDR1 SGHTA and CDR2 FQGNSA. V shed 1 base and J shed 2 bases, with 8 bases lying between them. CDR3 region: CASSLEWANTEAFF. The CDR3 DNA sequence: TGTGCCAGCAGCTTAGAGTGGGCAAACACTGAAGCTTTCTTT.

The rearrangement uses TRBV18 and TRBJ2-7; the D call may be TRBD1 or TRBD2 (5 bases each). Germline values: CDR1 KGHSH, CDR2 LQKENI. This CDR3 is 14 amino acids long. V was clipped by 0 bases and J by 6 bases, with 12 bases between them. CDR3 nucleotides: TGTGCCAGCTCACCACCGGGGACGGACGGCGAGCAGTACTTC. As protein: CASSPPGTDGEQYF.

This chain joins TRBV4-3 and TRBJ1-4; 8 positions match TRBD1. Germline lookup yields CDR1 LGHNA and CDR2 YSLEER. This CDR3 has 13 residues. V lost 7 bases and J lost 5; bases outside the gene matches: 3. CDR3: CASKSGGNEKLFF. The CDR3 DNA sequence: TGCGCCAGCAAGTCAGGGGGCAATGAAAAACTGTTTTTT.

This clone showed up just a few times. The gene calls are TRBV30 and TRBJ1-1; 8 nucleotides align to TRBD1. The CDR3 runs 13 residues. Germline V gives CDR1 GTSNPN, CDR2 SVGIG (reference sequence). J was trimmed by 3 bases and V by 4 bases; bases with no gene match: 4. Here the CDR3 DNA reads TGTGCCTGGAACAGGGGGGTCTACACTGAAGCTTTCTTT. This gives the protein CAWNRGVYTEAFF.

Here the CDR3 DNA reads TGTGCCAGCAGCCCTCAGACAGGGGGATATGGCTACACCTTC. This encodes CASSPQTGGYGYTF. V gene TRBV5-5 combines with J gene TRBJ1-2; 9 positions agree with TRBD1. V was pared by 4 bases and J by 5 bases, with 6 bases of the junction left unmatched. CDR1 is SGHKS and CDR2 is YYEKEE in the germline V gene (reference sequence). The CDR3 spans 14 residues. Full variable domain (remainder filled in from reference TRBV5-5 and TRBJ1-2): DAGVTQSPTHLIKTRGQQVTLRCSPISGHKSVSWYQQVLGQGPQFIFQYYEKEERGRGNFPDRFSARQFPNYSSELNVNALLLGDSALYLCASSPQTGGYGYTFGSGTRLTVV.

This clone occurred once. The chain has TRBV5-6 and TRBJ1-1; tentatively, D is TRBD1 (5 bases). V gave up 6 bases and J gave up 1 base, with 13 bases separating them. Per germline, CDR1 SGHDT and CDR2 YYEEEE. The CDR3 extends over 14 amino acids. The CDR3 DNA reads TGTGCCAGCACCCGGTGGGGGTCGAACACTGAAGCTTTCTTT. Translating it yields CASTRWGSNTEAFF.

The rearrangement joins TRBV4-1 to TRBJ1-5; 7 bases fit TRBD1. There are 16 residues in the CDR3. J was trimmed by 0 bases and V by 0 bases; bases with no gene match: 2. Germline V gives CDR1 MGHRA, CDR2 YSYEKL. CDR3: CASSQEAGGSNQPQHF. The CDR3 DNA is TGCGCCAGCAGCCAAGAGGCAGGGGGTAGCAATCAGCCCCAGCATTTT.

The V gene is TRBV5-6, the J gene TRBJ1-1; no firm D call. Germline lookup yields CDR1 SGHDT and CDR2 YYEEEE. Trimming stripped 2 bases from V and 6 bases from J, with 14 bases between. The CDR3 totals 14 residues. CDR3 DNA sequence: TGTGCCAGCAGCTTAAAGGGTCTTGGTGCTGAAGCTTTCTTT. It specifies CASSLKGLGAEAFF.

The J gene is TRBJ2-1, the V gene TRBV5-1; a possible D gene is TRBD2 (5 bases). The germline V gene encodes CDR1 SGHRS and CDR2 YFSETQ. Trimming pared 0 bases from V and 0 bases from J, leaving 10 bases between. The CDR3 sequence is 16 residues long. The CDR3 region is CASSLGSGSSYNEQFF. The CDR3 DNA sequence: TGCGCCAGCAGCTTGGGCTCGGGGAGCTCCTACAATGAGCAGTTCTTC.

The genes are TRBV9 and TRBJ2-3; 8 nucleotides align to TRBD2. Germline V lookup: CDR1 SGDLS, CDR2 YYNGEE. The V segment lost 0 bases and the J segment 6 bases; nucleotides outside the gene matches: 3. The CDR3 extends over 14 amino acids. The DNA of the CDR3 is TGTGCCAGCAGCGTAGAGACTAGCGTGGATACGCAGTATTTT. Translated: CASSVETSVDTQYF.

This sequence joins TRBV5-1 and TRBJ2-2; no reliable D call. The germline V and J ends were trimmed by 3 bases and 6 bases, with 12 bases remaining between them. The CDR3 has 14 amino acids. Germline V gives CDR1 SGHRS, CDR2 YFSETQ. The CDR3: CASSSLPLAGELFF. CDR3 nucleotide sequence: TGCGCCAGCAGCTCGCTACCCCTCGCCGGGGAGCTGTTTTTT.

The V gene is TRBV7-9, the J gene TRBJ1-6; unclear D gene. V was pared by 8 bases and J by 8 bases, with 10 bases between. CDR1 SEHNR and CDR2 FQNEAQ come from the germline V gene (reference sequence). This CDR3 has 12 residues. CDR3 DNA: TGTGCCAGCGCCGTAGTCGATTCACCCCTCCACTTT. This translates into CASAVVDSPLHF.

V is TRBV6-5 and J is TRBJ2-6; no reliable D call. Germline V CDR1 and CDR2: MNHEY, SVGAGI. The CDR3 has 14 residues. V gave up 6 bases and J gave up 2 bases, with 8 bases separating them. The CDR3 here is CASSFGPGANVLTF. The CDR3 DNA sequence: TGTGCCAGCAGCTTTGGCCCTGGGGCCAACGTCCTGACTTTC.

The rearrangement links TRBV9 to TRBJ2-7; 8 bases fit TRBD1. The junction had 7 bases not matched to a gene; V was cut back by 4 bases and J by 7 bases. Per germline, CDR1 SGDLS and CDR2 YYNGEE. This CDR3 comprises 13 residues. Here the CDR3 DNA reads TGTGCCAGCAGCACCCCGACAGGGGAAGAGCAGTACTTC. This sequence encodes CASSTPTGEEQYF. The full variable domain, completed using reference TRBV9 and TRBJ2-7, is DSGVTQTPKHLITATGQRVTLRCSPRSGDLSVYWYQQSLDQGLQFLIQYYNGEERAKGNILERFSAQQFPDLHSELNLSSLELGDSALYFCASSTPTGEEQYFGPGTRLTVT.

The genes are TRBV7-3 and TRBJ2-5; D is tentatively TRBD1 or TRBD2 (6 bases each). This CDR3 spans 14 amino acids. Trimming stripped 5 bases from V and 3 bases from J, with 13 bases between. In germline, CDR1 is SGHTA, CDR2 FQGTGA. The CDR3 here is CASSPSGGEETQYF. The CDR3 DNA is TGTGCCAGCAGCCCCTCCGGGGGCGAAGAGACCCAGTACTTC.